These 12 T cell receptor beta chains were all obtained from the same sample, sequenced in a study of shared clonotypes between healthy human individuals (TCRdb year 2020). CD8 naive samples were CD45RO-negative cells positively selected for CCR7, giving a CD45RA+CCR7+ population that excluded TemRA cells. Library generation was performed with the immunoSEQ multiplex PCR assay. The source is immuneACCESS, and TCRdb retained only in-frame sequences with V and J called. Part of the clones is not carried over; for the studies checked, unresolved V genes explain less than half of this, and the remainder is unexplained. The sample records about 1,900,000 clones, 85% to 95% of which are singletons. The ten largest account for 0.95% to 1.5% of the sample. Sequencing was carried out using naive CD8+ T cells sorted from blood. The cell subset or site label for this specimen denotes: CD45RA+CCR7+. The receptors here all came from a man aged 18 to 29 in good health.

As DNA, the CDR3 is TGTGCCAGCAGCGTAGAGCCAGGGGGCGACTATGGCTACACCTTC. Translating gives CASSVEPGGDYGYTF. The chain is built from TRBV9 and TRBJ1-2; 8 bases are shared with TRBD1. CDR1 is SGDLS and CDR2 is YYNGEE in the germline V gene. CDR3 size: 15 residues. The J segment lost 3 bases and the V segment lost 0 bases, leaving 4 bases of the junction unmatched.

Details on this clone: Other DNA variants within this sample encode the same CDR3. This chain links TRBV7-9 with TRBJ2-7; 8 nucleotides align to TRBD1. CDR3 length: 15 amino acids. The V gene end was trimmed by 4 bases and the J gene end by 2 bases; junction bases not matched to a gene: 7. Germline CDR1 SEHNR, CDR2 FQNEAQ (reference sequence). CDR3 region: CASSSMDRATYEQYF. CDR3 bases: TGTGCCAGCAGCTCCATGGACAGGGCTACCTACGAGCAGTACTTC.

This chain joins TRBV21-1 and TRBJ1-5; the DNA was not used to check the table's D call, TRBD1. TRBV21-1 is a pseudogene. CDR3 length: 17 residues. The CDR3 reads CASSKGRGQGASQPQHF. The CDR3, as DNA: TGTGCCAGCAGCAAAGGGAGGGGCCAGGGGGCTAGTCAGCCCCAGCATTTT.

This clone has a single count. The chain uses TRBV11-3 and TRBJ2-3; no reliable D call. Germline CDR1 and CDR2: SGHNT and YENEEA. This CDR3 is built from 12 residues. Trimming shortened V by 8 bases and J by 7 bases, and 13 bases separated the two germline ends. Here the CDR3 reads CASPSESHTQYF. As DNA, the CDR3 is TGTGCCAGCCCCTCAGAATCACATACGCAGTATTTT. Drawing the rest from reference TRBV11-3 and TRBJ2-3, the complete variable domain is EAGVVQSPRYKIIEKKQPVAFWCNPISGHNTLYWYLQNLGQGPELLIRYENEEAVDDSQLPKDRFSAERLKGVDSTLKIQPAELGDSAVYLCASPSESHTQYFGPGTRLTVL.

The rearrangement uses TRBV19 and TRBJ1-3; no reliable D call. Trimming cost V 3 bases and J 2 bases, with 8 bases left between them. CDR3 length: 14 residues. Germline assignment: CDR1 LNHDA and CDR2 SQIVND (reference sequence). CDR3 protein: CASSMGGPGNTIYF. The CDR3 nucleotides are TGTGCCAGTAGTATGGGTGGTCCTGGAAACACCATATATTTT.

A few counts support this clone. The V gene is TRBV15, the J gene TRBJ2-7; 11 bases fit TRBD1. CDR1 is LNHNV and CDR2 is YYDKDF in the germline V gene (reference sequence). Trimming took 4 bases from V and 3 from J; bases not matched to a gene: 2. There are 14 residues in the CDR3. CDR3 coding DNA: TGTGCCACCAGCATGGGGACAGGGGGCTACGAGCAGTACTTC. As protein: CATSMGTGGYEQYF.

The chain uses TRBV9 and TRBJ2-2; unclear D gene. The CDR3 extends over 14 amino acids. V was trimmed by 3 bases and J by 6 bases, leaving 12 bases between them. Germline V lookup: CDR1 SGDLS, CDR2 YYNGEE. The CDR3 coding sequence is TGTGCCAGCAGCGATCCGAGTAGGGCCGGGGAGCTGTTTTTT. The encoded protein is CASSDPSRAGELFF. Using reference TRBV9 and TRBJ2-2 for the parts outside the CDR3, the full variable domain is DSGVTQTPKHLITATGQRVTLRCSPRSGDLSVYWYQQSLDQGLQFLIQYYNGEERAKGNILERFSAQQFPDLHSELNLSSLELGDSALYFCASSDPSRAGELFFGEGSRLTVL.

The chain employs TRBV5-1 and TRBJ1-1, with D uncertain. The V gene's germline CDR1 is SGHRS and CDR2 YFSETQ. The V and J ends lost 9 bases and 6 bases respectively, with 18 bases between them. There are 13 residues in the CDR3. The CDR3 reads CATRDTVISEAFF. The CDR3 DNA sequence: TGCGCCACCAGAGACACTGTGATTTCTGAAGCTTTCTTT.

V gene TRBV21-1 combines with J gene TRBJ1-2; no check of the table's D call, TRBD1, against the DNA was made. TRBV21-1 is listed as a pseudogene. This CDR3 contains 15 residues. CDR3 nucleotide sequence: TGTGCCAGCAGCCAACGGACAGGGGGCGGCTATGGCTACACCTTC. Translating it yields CASSQRTGGGYGYTF.

The gene calls are TRBV5-4 and TRBJ2-7; the D gene is possibly TRBD2 (7 bases). Trimming shortened V by 5 bases and J by 2 bases, and 17 bases separated the two germline ends. This CDR3 region has 15 residues. In germline, CDR1 is SGHNT, CDR2 YYREEE (reference sequence). The DNA of the CDR3 is TGTGCCAGCAGACATATGGGGGGGCCGGCCTACGAGCAGTACTTC. Translation gives CASRHMGGPAYEQYF.

The chain recombines TRBV30 with TRBJ1-6; a possible D gene is TRBD1 (6 bases). The CDR3 has 14 residues. V was cut by 5 bases and J by 9 bases, with 17 bases left in between. In germline, CDR1 is GTSNPN, CDR2 SVGIG (reference sequence). The CDR3 DNA sequence: TGTGCCTGGGAGGGGGGTCTCGGGCGTTCACCCCTCCACTTT. Translating gives CAWEGGLGRSPLHF.

This chain uses TRBV4-1 with TRBJ2-3; no clear D gene. The germline CDR1 and CDR2 sequences are MGHRA and YSYEKL. The V end was cut by 1 base, the J end by 0 bases, with 8 bases between. The CDR3 sequence is 15 residues long. Here the CDR3 reads CASSQVLSSTDTQYF. CDR3 nucleotides: TGCGCCAGCAGCCAAGTGCTGTCTAGCACAGATACGCAGTATTTT.